The 32 T cell receptor beta chains reported below all come from one sample, sequenced in a study of T cell responses to AZD1222 COVID-19 vaccine. Assay used: immunoSEQ multiplex PCR; TCRdb lists only in-frame clones, some missing. Among 150,000 to 200,000 clones listed, approximately 90% were seen once. Sequenced here: peripheral blood, sampled 28 days after the second dose of the MenACWY control vaccine. All receptors derive from an adult who received the MenACWY meningococcal vaccine as a control.

The chain links TRBV30 to TRBJ1-3; D is unresolved. CDR1 and CDR2 from the germline V gene are GTSNPN and SVGIG (reference sequence). V lost 5 bases and J 2 bases, leaving 10 bases between the germline ends. There are 13 residues in the CDR3. CDR3 protein: CAWDGMAGNTIYF. The CDR3 region has the DNA TGTGCCTGGGACGGGATGGCTGGAAACACCATATATTTT.

The J gene is TRBJ1-1, the V gene TRBV5-6; TRBD1 matches at 7 bases. V lost 2 bases to trimming and J lost 1 base; unmatched junction nucleotides: 5. Germline-derived CDR1 and CDR2 are SGHDT and YYEEEE. This CDR3 comprises 15 residues. The CDR3 reads CASSFDRVGNTEAFF. The CDR3 bases are TGTGCCAGCAGCTTCGACAGGGTGGGGAACACTGAAGCTTTCTTT.

The gene calls are TRBV9 and TRBJ1-2, with unresolved D. This CDR3 is 11 amino acids long. CDR1 and CDR2 from the germline V gene are SGDLS and YYNGEE. Between the trimmed V and J ends, which lost 3 bases and 10 bases, there was a span of 10 bases. CDR3 sequence (DNA): TGTGCCAGCAGCGGGCAGACGGACTACACCTTC. Its protein is CASSGQTDYTF.

This clone has a single count. The V gene is TRBV28, the J gene TRBJ2-7; D remains ambiguous. Germline V gene lookup returns CDR1 MDHEN and CDR2 SYDVKM. Trimming took off 2 bases at V and 0 bases at J, with 8 bases between the two ends. The CDR3 sequence is 14 residues long. The CDR3: CASSLAESSYEQYF. CDR3 DNA: TGTGCCAGCAGTTTAGCGGAGAGCTCCTACGAGCAGTACTTC.

Written as DNA, the CDR3 is TGTGCCAGCAGTTCGGACAGGGGTACTGAAGCTTTCTTT. Its translation is CASSSDRGTEAFF. The chain carries TRBV27 and TRBJ1-1; 9 bases fit TRBD1. V dropped 4 bases and J dropped 5; count of bases not matched to a gene: 2. The V gene's germline CDR1 is MNHEY and CDR2 SMNVEV (reference sequence). The length of the CDR3 is 13 residues.

This rearrangement joins TRBV7-9 to TRBJ2-5; D ambiguous. Germline V lookup: CDR1 SEHNR, CDR2 FQNEAQ (reference sequence). The CDR3 spans 16 residues. The V end was cut by 0 bases, the J end by 5 bases, with 16 bases between. The CDR3 bases are TGTGCCAGCAGCTTAGCCGGCGGCCGGTTGGGGGAGACCCAGTACTTC. It specifies CASSLAGGRLGETQYF.

The chain recombines TRBV5-6 with TRBJ2-3, with D possibly being TRBD1 (6 bases). This CDR3 region has 15 residues. V was pared by 4 bases and J by 5 bases, with 17 bases between. Germline V gene sequence: CDR1 SGHDT, CDR2 YYEEEE. The CDR3: CASSQTRGRRDTQYF. DNA for the CDR3: TGTGCCAGCAGCCAAACCAGGGGCAGGCGAGATACGCAGTATTTT. Supplemented by reference TRBV5-6 and TRBJ2-3, the full variable domain reads DAGVTQSPTHLIKTRGQQVTLRCSPKSGHDTVSWYQQALGQGPQFIFQYYEEEERQRGNFPDRFSGHQFPNYSSELNVNALLLGDSALYLCASSQTRGRRDTQYFGPGTRLTVL.

The chain employs TRBV29-1 and TRBJ2-7; 9 positions agree with TRBD1. Looked up from germline, CDR1 is SQVTM and CDR2 is ANQGSEA. The CDR3 spans 15 residues. The V gene end was trimmed by 5 bases and the J gene end by 7 bases; junction bases not matched to a gene: 15. In DNA form, the CDR3 reads TGCAGCGTTTCACCACAGGGGGCGCTTCTAGGTGAGCAGTACTTC. It is translated as CSVSPQGALLGEQYF.

V is TRBV24-1 and J is TRBJ2-1; 14 bases match TRBD2. The J segment lost 7 bases and the V segment lost 4 bases, leaving 5 bases of the junction unmatched. The CDR3 totals 16 residues. CDR1 and CDR2 (germline): KGHDR, SFDVKD. DNA of the CDR3: TGTGCCACCAGTGACCCGGGACTAGCGGGAGAAAATGAGCAGTTCTTC. It specifies CATSDPGLAGENEQFF.

The sample holds one count of this clone. This chain links TRBV7-9 with TRBJ1-4, with D perhaps TRBD1 (6 bases). From germline, CDR1 is SEHNR and CDR2 FQNEAQ (reference sequence). Between the trimmed V and J ends, which lost 3 bases and 2 bases, there was a span of 16 bases. This CDR3 is built from 17 residues. CDR3 sequence: CASSFPFGGRTNEKLFF. Written as DNA, the CDR3 is TGTGCCAGCAGCTTCCCATTTGGGGGGCGCACTAATGAAAAACTGTTTTTT. The complete variable domain, with remaining parts taken from reference TRBV7-9 and TRBJ1-4, reads DTGVSQNPRHKITKRGQNVTFRCDPISEHNRLYWYRQTLGQGPEFLTYFQNEAQLEKSRLLSDRFSAERPKGSFSTLEIQRTEQGDSAMYLCASSFPFGGRTNEKLFFGSGTQLSVL.

The chain couples TRBV7-2 to TRBJ2-7; TRBD2 aligns across 7 bases. Unmatched junction bases numbered 3, after V lost 5 bases and J lost 2 bases. CDR1 and CDR2 from the germline V gene are SGHTA and FQGNSA. The CDR3 has 13 amino acids. CDR3 region: CASSPGGPYEQYF. As DNA, the CDR3 is TGTGCCAGCAGCCCGGGAGGCCCCTACGAGCAGTACTTC.

This chain connects TRBV6-5 to TRBJ1-1; no reliable D call. From germline, CDR1 is MNHEY and CDR2 SVGAGI. CDR3 length: 13 residues. Trimming left V 0 bases short and J 4 bases short, with 6 bases between. CDR3 sequence: CASSYSEVTEAFF. The CDR3 coding sequence is TGTGCCAGCAGTTACTCGGAGGTCACTGAAGCTTTCTTT.

V usage is TRBV11-2 and J usage is TRBJ2-7; a weak D match, TRBD1 (6 bases). This CDR3 region has 17 residues. Trimming stripped 5 bases from V and 3 bases from J, with 23 bases between. Germline V gives CDR1 SGHAT, CDR2 FQNNGV. CDR3 in amino acids: CASSNFPTTGANYEQYF. The DNA of the CDR3 is TGTGCCAGCAGCAACTTCCCGACGACAGGCGCAAACTACGAGCAGTACTTC.

The J gene is TRBJ2-1, the V gene TRBV12-3 or TRBV12-4; the match to TRBD2 covers 7 bases. Germline trimming cut 10 bases from V and 10 bases from J; bases unmatched to any gene: 13. The CDR3 loop spans 13 amino acids. The CDR3: CATAGTTITEQFF. CDR3 bases: TGTGCCACCGCCGGGACTACCATCACGGAGCAGTTCTTC.

The CDR3 loop reads CASSTQRARTDTQYF. The CDR3 DNA is TGTGCCAGTAGTACCCAGCGGGCACGCACAGATACGCAGTATTTT. The chain employs TRBV19 and TRBJ2-3; the D gene is possibly TRBD2 (6 bases). The V gene lost 4 bases and the J gene lost 1 base, with 12 bases spanning the gap. Germline V lookup: CDR1 LNHDA, CDR2 SQIVND (reference sequence). The CDR3 sequence is 15 residues long.

The chain is built from TRBV18 and TRBJ2-3; D call uncertain. The V end was cut by 3 bases, the J end by 4 bases, with 14 bases between. CDR1 is KGHSH and CDR2 is LQKENI in the germline V gene. The CDR3 spans 15 residues. CDR3: CASSPYQDPADTQYF. The CDR3 DNA sequence: TGTGCCAGCTCACCCTACCAGGACCCGGCAGATACGCAGTATTTT.

The chain links TRBV12-5 to TRBJ2-1; 13 bases fit TRBD2. CDR1 and CDR2 from the germline V gene are LGHNT and FRNRAP. This CDR3 is 15 amino acids long. V was clipped by 5 bases and J by 8 bases; unmatched bases: 6. The CDR3 loop is CASGVGTSGKDEQFF. CDR3 nucleotide sequence: TGTGCTAGTGGTGTAGGGACTAGCGGGAAGGATGAGCAGTTCTTC.

CDR3 bases: TGTGCCAGCATTGTAGTACGGGACACTGAAGCTTTCTTT. Protein product: CASIVVRDTEAFF. This chain connects TRBV6-6 to TRBJ1-1; D gene unclear. From germline, CDR1 is MNHNY and CDR2 SVGAGI (reference sequence). The CDR3 sequence is 13 residues long. V dropped 7 bases and J dropped 3 bases, with 12 bases sitting between them.

V gene TRBV20-1 combines with J gene TRBJ2-3; 12 nucleotides match TRBD2. Germline lookup yields CDR1 DFQATT and CDR2 SNEGSKA (reference sequence). The V and J ends lost 3 bases and 0 bases, in that order; junction bases with no gene match: 1. This CDR3 spans 15 amino acids. The CDR3 DNA follows: TGCAGTGCTAGTGGACTAGCGGGAAGCACAGATACGCAGTATTTT. Translation: CSASGLAGSTDTQYF.

This clone showed up just once. Other DNA sequences in the sample encode the same CDR3. This chain connects TRBV6-5 to TRBJ2-5; no firm D call. Per germline, CDR1 MNHEY and CDR2 SVGAGI. The CDR3 runs to 12 residues. V lost 0 bases and J lost 4, with 3 bases in between. CDR3 sequence reads: CASSYSRETQYF. CDR3 coding DNA: TGTGCCAGCAGTTACTCTCGAGAGACCCAGTACTTC.

This sequence joins TRBV10-1 and TRBJ2-1, with 7 nucleotides matching TRBD1. This CDR3 comprises 15 residues. V was pared by 2 bases and J by 10 bases, with 11 bases of the junction left unmatched. Germline V CDR1 and CDR2: WNHNN, SYGVQD (reference sequence). The CDR3 DNA reads TGCGCCAGCAGTGAGAACAGGGGCGTCGTCGGGGAGCAGTTCTTC. The encoded protein is CASSENRGVVGEQFF.

This chain uses TRBV21-1 with TRBJ2-7; the table's D call of TRBD1 was not tested on the DNA. TRBV21-1 is labeled a pseudogene. The CDR3 spans 15 residues. CDR3 protein: CASSKDRGDPYEQYF. CDR3 DNA: TGTGCCAGCAGCAAAGACAGGGGAGACCCCTACGAGCAGTACTTC.

This clone was observed a handful of times. The V gene is TRBV19, the J gene TRBJ1-5, with TRBD1 as a possible D gene (5 bases). The V gene's germline CDR1 is LNHDA and CDR2 SQIVND (reference sequence). The CDR3 length is 15 residues. V was shortened by 3 bases and J by 9 bases, with 18 bases between the two germline ends. The CDR3 spells CASSMIGASPSPQHF. CDR3 sequence (DNA): TGTGCCAGTAGTATGATCGGGGCCAGTCCCTCGCCCCAGCATTTT.

The chain is built from TRBV5-1 and TRBJ2-2, with TRBD2 as a possible D gene (6 bases). The CDR3 totals 15 residues. V was trimmed by 0 bases and J by 9 bases, leaving 15 bases between them. In germline, CDR1 is SGHRS, CDR2 YFSETQ. Here the CDR3 reads CASSLEGREARELFF. The CDR3 bases are TGCGCCAGCAGCTTGGAGGGCAGGGAGGCCCGGGAGCTGTTTTTT.

CDR3 loop: CASSIRRRSDTQYF. DNA of the CDR3: TGTGCCAGTAGTATACGGAGGAGGAGTGATACGCAGTATTTT. V is TRBV19 and J is TRBJ2-3; D is possibly TRBD2 (5 bases). The CDR3 length is 14 residues. The V and J ends lost 2 bases and 6 bases respectively, with 12 bases between them. Germline V gene data show CDR1 as LNHDA and CDR2 as SQIVND (reference sequence).

The CDR3 nucleotides read TGTGCCAGCAGACACAGCTCCTATAATTCACCCCTCCACTTT. This gives the protein CASRHSSYNSPLHF. The V and J genes are TRBV7-9 and TRBJ1-6; no clear D. The length of the CDR3 is 14 residues. V lost 6 bases, J lost 0 bases, and 6 bases lay in between. Germline V gene data show CDR1 as SEHNR and CDR2 as FQNEAQ (reference sequence).

The chain has TRBV7-8 and TRBJ2-7, with 9 bases identical to TRBD2. Trimming at V came to 3 bases and at J to 6 bases, leaving 6 bases not matched to a gene. Germline assignment: CDR1 SGHVS and CDR2 FQNEAQ. CDR3 length: 14 residues. In nucleotides, the CDR3 is TGTGCCAGCAGCTTGCGGGAGGGCCGCAGCGAGCAGTACTTC. Protein sequence: CASSLREGRSEQYF.

The J gene is TRBJ1-2, the V gene TRBV30; no definite D call. In germline, CDR1 is GTSNPN, CDR2 SVGIG (reference sequence). This CDR3 is 12 amino acids long. V was cut by 7 bases and J by 1 base, with 10 bases left in between. This CDR3 is CASWRDNYGYTF. The CDR3 nucleotides are TGTGCCTCTTGGAGAGATAACTATGGCTACACCTTC.

This clone occurred once. This chain uses TRBV4-2 with TRBJ2-7; 11 bases are shared with TRBD2. V was pared by 0 bases and J by 3 bases, with 7 bases of the junction left unmatched. The germline gives CDR1 LGHNA, CDR2 YNFKEQ. This CDR3 is built from 17 residues. The CDR3 loop reads CASSQEGLAAPYYEQYF. CDR3 nucleotide sequence: TGTGCCAGCAGCCAAGAGGGACTAGCGGCGCCTTACTACGAGCAGTACTTC.

The V and J genes are TRBV25-1 and TRBJ1-5; D is possibly TRBD1 (5 bases). This CDR3 comprises 14 residues. Germline lookup yields CDR1 MGHDK and CDR2 SYGVNS. V lost 4 bases and J 6 bases, leaving 13 bases between the germline ends. DNA for the CDR3: TGTGCCAGCAGTGTGTCAGGGCCGGGTCAGCCCCAGCATTTT. Its translation is CASSVSGPGQPQHF.

The chain uses TRBV7-3 and TRBJ2-3; D is possibly TRBD1 (6 bases). V was clipped by 8 bases and J by 6 bases, with 15 bases between them. Germline values: CDR1 SGHTA, CDR2 FQGTGA. CDR3 length: 13 amino acids. CDR3 residues: CASGPDRWDTQYF. DNA of the CDR3: TGTGCCAGCGGCCCGGACAGATGGGATACGCAGTATTTT. The whole variable domain, remainder taken from reference TRBV7-3 and TRBJ2-3, is GAGVSQTPSNKVTEKGKYVELRCDPISGHTALYWYRQSLGQGPEFLIYFQGTGAADDSGLPNDRFFAVRPEGSVSTLKIQRTERGDSAVYLCASGPDRWDTQYFGPGTRLTVL.

The chain employs TRBV28 and TRBJ1-2; tentatively, D is TRBD1 (5 bases). The CDR3 sequence is 13 residues long. V was trimmed by 6 bases and J by 8 bases, leaving 16 bases between them. In germline, CDR1 is MDHEN, CDR2 SYDVKM. The CDR3 DNA sequence: TGTGCCAGCAGACCAGACAGTCTATGGGGCTACACCTTC. Its translation is CASRPDSLWGYTF.